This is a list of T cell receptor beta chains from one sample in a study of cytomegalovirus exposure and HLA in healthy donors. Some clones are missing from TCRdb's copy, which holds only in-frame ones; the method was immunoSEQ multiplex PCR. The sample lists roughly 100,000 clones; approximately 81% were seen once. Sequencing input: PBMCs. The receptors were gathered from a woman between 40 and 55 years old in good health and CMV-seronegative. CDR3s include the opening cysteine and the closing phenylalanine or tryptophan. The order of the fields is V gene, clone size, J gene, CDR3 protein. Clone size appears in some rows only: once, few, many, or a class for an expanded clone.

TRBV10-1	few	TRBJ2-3	CASGTGGTDTQYF
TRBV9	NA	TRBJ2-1	CASSLGLAGNEQFF
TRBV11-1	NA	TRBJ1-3	CASSFTRDSGNTIYF
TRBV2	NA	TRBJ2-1	CASRTSESSYNEQFF
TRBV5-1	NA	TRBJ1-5	CASSEGGYQPQHF
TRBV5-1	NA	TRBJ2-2	CASSLLGQGLTNTGELFF
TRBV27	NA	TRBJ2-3	CASRGRDTQYF
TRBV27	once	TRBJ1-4	CASSRDRGGATNEKLFF
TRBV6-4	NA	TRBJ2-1	CASSDTSGSGNEQFF
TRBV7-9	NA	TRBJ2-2	CASRPTGDTGELFF
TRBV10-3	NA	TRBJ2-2	CAISEVRAGKANTGELFF
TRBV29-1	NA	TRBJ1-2	CSVEAGPYGYTF
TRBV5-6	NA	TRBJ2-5	CASSLDGGRGETQYF
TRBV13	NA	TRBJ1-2	CASSFGQGRLGDGYTF
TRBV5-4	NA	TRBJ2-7	CASSSRTGGPYEQYF
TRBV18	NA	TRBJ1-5	CASSPGQHNQPQHF
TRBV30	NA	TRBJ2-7	CAWRSTGTTYEQYF
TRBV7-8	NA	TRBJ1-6	CASSLWSVQGGKSPLHF
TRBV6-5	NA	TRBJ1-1	CASSAGGAGTEAFF
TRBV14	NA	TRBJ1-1	CASSQVTGANTEAFF
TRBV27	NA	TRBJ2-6	CASSLSRDFGANVLTF
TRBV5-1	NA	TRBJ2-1	CASSLGGGNSYNEQFF
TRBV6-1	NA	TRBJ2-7	CASSLHLTYEQYF
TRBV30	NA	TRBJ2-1	CAGNSNNEQFF
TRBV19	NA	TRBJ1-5	CASRDRVIYSNQPQHF
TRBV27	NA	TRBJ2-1	CASSPGLAGAYNEQFF
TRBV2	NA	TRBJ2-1	CASSARLAGGNEQFF
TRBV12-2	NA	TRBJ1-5	CASRQGVPPDQPQHF
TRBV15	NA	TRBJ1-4	CATSRDSGGLFF
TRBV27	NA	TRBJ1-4	CASSLTTASNEKLFF
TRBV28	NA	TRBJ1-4	CASSSLPGQGTNEKLFF
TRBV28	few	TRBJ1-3	CASSIGQGPSGNTIYF
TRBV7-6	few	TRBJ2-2	CASSLYEGTGELFF
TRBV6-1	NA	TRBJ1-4	CASSDVHLGGGFQEKLFF
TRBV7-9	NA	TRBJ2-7	CASSSTDRPYEQYF
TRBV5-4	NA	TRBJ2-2	CASSRTANTNTGELFF
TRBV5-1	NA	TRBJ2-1	CASSLAGGSSYNEQFF
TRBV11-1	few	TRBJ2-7	CASSFLSTGSYEQYF